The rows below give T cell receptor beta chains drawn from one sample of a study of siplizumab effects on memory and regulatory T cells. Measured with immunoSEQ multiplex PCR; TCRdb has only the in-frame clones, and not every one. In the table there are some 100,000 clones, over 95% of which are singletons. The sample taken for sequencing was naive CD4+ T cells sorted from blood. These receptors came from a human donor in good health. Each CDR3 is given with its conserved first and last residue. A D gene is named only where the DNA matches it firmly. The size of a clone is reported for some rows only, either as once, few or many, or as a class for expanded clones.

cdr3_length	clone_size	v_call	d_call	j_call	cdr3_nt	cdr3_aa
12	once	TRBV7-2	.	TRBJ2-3	TGTGCCAGCAGCTTAATAGCAGATACGCAGTATTTT	CASSLIADTQYF
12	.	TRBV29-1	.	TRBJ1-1	TGCAGCGTTGCCAAGGGGAACACTGAAGCTTTCTTT	CSVAKGNTEAFF
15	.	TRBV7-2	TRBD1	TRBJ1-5	TGTGCCAGCAGCCGGGACAGGGTTGGCAATCAGCCCCAGCATTTT	CASSRDRVGNQPQHF
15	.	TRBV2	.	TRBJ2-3	TGTGCCAGCAGTAAGGGATTGGGATCCACAGATACGCAGTATTTT	CASSKGLGSTDTQYF
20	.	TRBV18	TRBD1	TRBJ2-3	TGTGCCAGCTCACCGGGGACAGGGAGCGGGCCCAACGTCGGTACAGATACGCAGTATTTT	CASSPGTGSGPNVGTDTQYF
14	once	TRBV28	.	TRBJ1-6	TGTGCCAGCAGTTTCGGGACATCTTATTCACCCCTCCACTTT	CASSFGTSYSPLHF
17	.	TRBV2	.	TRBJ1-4	TGTGCCAGCAGTGAAAAGCCCACGGTTGCAACTAATGAAAAACTGTTTTTT	CASSEKPTVATNEKLFF
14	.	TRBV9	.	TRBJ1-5	TGTGCCAGCAGCGCTCACAATAGCAATCAGCCCCAGCATTTT	CASSAHNSNQPQHF
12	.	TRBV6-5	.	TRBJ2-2	TGTGCCAGCAGTCAAACGGCCTACGGGCTGTTTTTT	CASSQTAYGLFF
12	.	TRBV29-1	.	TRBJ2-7	TGCAGCGTTGAAGAAACCGGGTACGAGCAGTACTTC	CSVEETGYEQYF
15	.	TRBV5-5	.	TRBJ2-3	TGTGCCAGCAGCTCTCGAGGACAGTTCACAGATACGCAGTATTTT	CASSSRGQFTDTQYF
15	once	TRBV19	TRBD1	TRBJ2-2	TGTGCCACCTCGGACAGGGGAACTGTCACCGGGGAGCTGTTTTTT	CATSDRGTVTGELFF